One and the same sample provided the 10 T cell receptor beta chains below, sequenced in a study of beta chain features in type 1 diabetes. Regarding the study as a whole: Patients with Type 1 diabetes showed moderately but significantly shorter TCRB CDR3s in all four CD4+ subsets.

Expressed TCRB transcripts were sequenced because the entire RNA isolate underwent reverse transcription. This table comes from immunoSEQ multiplex PCR, and its TCRdb copy is limited to in-frame clones, with some not included. This repertoire shows 150,000 or so clones, roughly 60% found once; its top ten account for around 0.096%. These receptors are not linked to any known antigen. The sequencing input was naive CD4+ T cells from blood. The receptors derive from a man younger than 45 with type 1 diabetes.

This clone was seen just once. The V call is TRBV28, the J call TRBJ1-1, with D uncertain. The CDR3 length is 12 residues. V was trimmed by 5 bases and J by 9 bases, leaving 13 bases between them. CDR1 is MDHEN and CDR2 is SYDVKM in the germline V gene. The CDR3 DNA reads as TGTGCCAGCAGTCCCCGGGATGCCAAAGCTTTCTTT. Encoded protein: CASSPRDAKAFF.

The CDR3 coding sequence is TGTGCCAGCAGGTTTCTAGAGACCCAGTACTTC. This sequence encodes CASRFLETQYF. V and J are TRBV7-2 and TRBJ2-5, with D unclear. V was clipped by 6 bases and J by 4 bases, with 6 bases between them. The CDR3 is made up of 11 amino acids. The germline CDR1 and CDR2 sequences are SGHTA and FQGNSA.

This clone was found a few times. This chain uses TRBV7-9 with TRBJ2-3; the D is unclear. Germline CDR1 and CDR2: SEHNR and FQNEAQ (reference sequence). This CDR3 has 13 residues. V was trimmed by 4 bases and J by 2 bases, leaving 7 bases between them. The CDR3 is CASSYGNTDTQYF. DNA of the CDR3: TGTGCCAGCAGCTACGGAAACACAGATACGCAGTATTTT.

The CDR3: CAWSATIVGSNQPQHF. In DNA, the CDR3 is TGTGCCTGGAGCGCCACCATAGTAGGTAGCAATCAGCCCCAGCATTTT. This chain joins TRBV30 and TRBJ1-5; D is unclear. The germline V gene has CDR1 GTSNPN and CDR2 SVGIG (reference sequence). Between the trimmed V and J ends, which lost 3 bases and 0 bases, there was a span of 15 bases. This CDR3 contains 16 residues.

The chain employs TRBV9 and TRBJ1-5; 7 nucleotides line up with TRBD1. Germline CDR1 and CDR2: SGDLS and YYNGEE. With V trimmed by 3 bases and J by 3 bases, 3 bases remained unmatched. CDR3 size: 14 residues. This CDR3 is CASSGGQANQPQHF. DNA of the CDR3: TGTGCCAGCAGCGGCGGACAGGCCAATCAGCCCCAGCATTTT.

The chain is built from TRBV11-2 and TRBJ2-3; D may be TRBD1 (5 bases). V was cut by 4 bases and J by 4 bases, with 12 bases left in between. The germline CDR1 and CDR2 sequences are SGHAT and FQNNGV. The length of the CDR3 is 14 residues. CDR3: CASSSNTGADTQYF. The CDR3, as DNA: TGTGCCAGCAGCTCGAATACAGGAGCAGATACGCAGTATTTT.

Points on this clone: In the same sample, other DNA sequences code for this CDR3. The V call is TRBV30, the J call TRBJ1-5; maybe TRBD1 (5 bases). Germline values: CDR1 GTSNPN, CDR2 SVGIG (reference sequence). V was clipped by 0 bases and J by 2 bases, with 8 bases between them. The CDR3 is 14 amino acids. CDR3 loop: CAWSVRGGNQPQHF. CDR3 in DNA: TGTGCCTGGAGTGTACGAGGGGGCAATCAGCCCCAGCATTTT.

Only a few counts were recorded for this clone. This rearrangement joins TRBV30 to TRBJ2-3; D gene uncertain. In germline, CDR1 is GTSNPN, CDR2 SVGIG (reference sequence). Trimming stripped 3 bases from V and 3 bases from J, with 13 bases between. The CDR3 is 14 residues long. The chain's CDR3 is CAWRRIFFTDTQYF. CDR3 DNA: TGTGCCTGGAGGAGGATTTTTTTTACAGATACGCAGTATTTT.

This clone was counted between two and nine times. This sequence joins TRBV29-1 and TRBJ1-2, with D hard to call. Trimming left V 6 bases short and J 4 bases short, with 9 bases between. CDR3 size: 11 residues. Germline loops: CDR1 SQVTM, CDR2 ANQGSEA. Written as DNA, the CDR3 is TGCAGCGTCCCTGGGGTCTATGGCTACACCTTC. As protein: CSVPGVYGYTF.

The J gene is TRBJ2-7, the V gene TRBV7-9; D not certain. The CDR3 runs 13 residues. The V gene lost 1 base and the J gene lost 7 bases, with 11 bases spanning the gap. CDR1 and CDR2 (germline): SEHNR, FQNEAQ (reference sequence). The CDR3 reads CASSLVGLEEQYF. In DNA form, the CDR3 reads TGTGCCAGCAGCTTAGTAGGGTTGGAGGAGCAGTACTTC.